Each of the 13 T cell receptor beta chains below was sequenced from the same sample in a study of T cells in Graves' hyperthyroidism and ophthalmopathy. Researchers amplified the TCR beta CDR3 regions from RNA transcripts. The HTBI set primed first-round TCR CDR3 RT-PCR. Each CDR3 protein is one row after TCRdb ran MiXCR on the multiplex PCR reads. This sample has some 350,000 distinct CDR3 sequences, with roughly 25% found just once. The sample consisted of blood. The receptors shown here come from a middle-aged man with Graves' hyperthyroidism.

V and J are TRBV7-3 and TRBJ2-3; D possibly corresponds to TRBD1 (5 bases). V was pared by 1 base and J by 4 bases, with 27 bases between. Germline CDR1 reads SGHTA; CDR2 reads FQGTGA. The length of the CDR3 is 20 residues. The CDR3 protein is CASSLMPDKTARTGADTQYF. CDR3 nucleotides: TGTGCCAGCAGCTTAATGCCTGACAAGACAGCCCGAACAGGTGCAGATACGCAGTATTTT.

V gene TRBV7-9 combines with J gene TRBJ2-7, with D tentatively TRBD1 (6 bases). CDR1 and CDR2 (germline): SEHNR, FQNEAQ (reference sequence). The CDR3 contains 12 residues. The V gene lost 5 bases and the J gene lost 7 bases, with 12 bases spanning the gap. Here the CDR3 reads CASSAYRAEQYF. DNA of the CDR3: TGTGCCAGCAGCGCATACAGGGCGGAGCAGTACTTC. Variable domain in full (rest from reference TRBV7-9 and TRBJ2-7): DTGVSQNPRHKITKRGQNVTFRCDPISEHNRLYWYRQTLGQGPEFLTYFQNEAQLEKSRLLSDRFSAERPKGSFSTLEIQRTEQGDSAMYLCASSAYRAEQYFGPGTRLTVT.

The chain links TRBV6-1 to TRBJ2-3; D possibly corresponds to TRBD1 (5 bases). The V gene lost 7 bases and the J gene lost 6 bases, with 11 bases spanning the gap. The germline CDR1 and CDR2 sequences are MNHNS and SASEGT. The CDR3 is 12 residues long. DNA for the CDR3: TGTGCCAGCACCATGGACACGGATACGCAGTATTTT. It codes for CASTMDTDTQYF.

V usage is TRBV24-1 and J usage is TRBJ2-1; the D gene is possibly TRBD1 (5 bases). The CDR3 is 13 residues long. Trimming took off 10 bases at V and 2 bases at J, with 11 bases between the two ends. CDR1 and CDR2 (germline): KGHDR, SFDVKD. The CDR3 loop reads CATGQDTYNEQFF. The CDR3 DNA is TGTGCCACTGGTCAGGACACCTACAATGAGCAGTTCTTC.

The chain combines TRBV5-1 with TRBJ2-2; no reliable D call. Germline V gives CDR1 SGHRS, CDR2 YFSETQ. CDR3 size: 15 residues. The V and J ends lost 3 bases and 5 bases respectively, with 14 bases between them. The CDR3 loop is CASSWYPTGTGELFF. CDR3 in DNA: TGCGCCAGCAGCTGGTACCCTACTGGAACCGGGGAGCTGTTTTTT.

The sample holds many counts of this clonotype. The chain is built from TRBV3-1 and TRBJ1-1; D is uncertain. The CDR3 has 16 amino acids. Germline CDR1 reads LGHDT; CDR2 reads YNNKEL (reference sequence). Between the trimmed V and J ends, which lost 5 bases and 0 bases, there was a span of 16 bases. CDR3 region: CASSGGSQRVNTEAFF. In nucleotides, the CDR3 is TGTGCCAGCAGCGGTGGTAGTCAGAGGGTGAACACTGAAGCTTTCTTT.

The chain carries TRBV3-1 and TRBJ2-7; 9 bases are shared with TRBD1. Germline V gene data show CDR1 as LGHDT and CDR2 as YNNKEL (reference sequence). Trimming removed 7 bases from V and 2 bases from J; junction bases left unmatched: 9. The CDR3 has 15 residues. The CDR3 DNA follows: TGTGCCAGCATGCCCTCCGGGACAGGGACCTACGAGCAGTACTTC. This sequence encodes CASMPSGTGTYEQYF.

The V and J genes are TRBV12-3 or TRBV12-4 and TRBJ2-5; D is perhaps TRBD1 or TRBD2 (5 bases each). This CDR3 is 13 amino acids long. Trimming pared 6 bases from V and 4 bases from J, leaving 12 bases between. CDR3 DNA sequence: TGTGCCAGCAGCCCTTTTGGGGGAGAGACCCAGTACTTC. Translated: CASSPFGGETQYF.

This clonotype was detected many times. This chain connects TRBV15 to TRBJ1-2, with D unclear. Trimming left V 3 bases short and J 4 bases short, with 6 bases between. This CDR3 is 12 amino acids long. Per germline, CDR1 LNHNV and CDR2 YYDKDF (reference sequence). DNA for the CDR3: TGTGCCACCAGCAGGCTCGGCTATGGCTACACCTTC. Its protein product is CATSRLGYGYTF.

The chain couples TRBV11-2 to TRBJ2-2; possibly TRBD1 or TRBD2 for D (5 bases each). This CDR3 region has 16 residues. The germline V gene encodes CDR1 SGHAT and CDR2 FQNNGV. V lost 4 bases to trimming and J lost 4 bases, with 16 bases between them. CDR3 bases: TGTGCCAGCAGCTCCCGGGACCCAGGAAGCACCGGGGAGCTGTTTTTT. It yields the protein CASSSRDPGSTGELFF.

This clonotype was observed a handful of times. The V gene is TRBV7-9, the J gene TRBJ2-7, with 10 bases that match TRBD2. The V gene's germline CDR1 is SEHNR and CDR2 FQNEAQ (reference sequence). After removal of 3 bases from V and 6 bases from J, the junction contained 5 bases not matched to a gene. The CDR3 has 14 residues. The CDR3 DNA reads as TGTGCCAGCAGCTTGCTAGCGGGAGACGGCGAGCAGTACTTC. Translating it yields CASSLLAGDGEQYF.

This clonotype was seen repeatedly, ten times or more. J is TRBJ2-3 and V is TRBV28; 10 bases align to TRBD2. Trimming at V came to 4 bases and at J to 4 bases, leaving 8 bases not matched to a gene. This CDR3 region has 16 residues. CDR1 is MDHEN, CDR2 SYDVKM, per germline. Here the CDR3 reads CASSSAGTSEADTQYF. As DNA, the CDR3 is TGTGCCAGCAGTTCAGCCGGGACTAGCGAGGCAGATACGCAGTATTTT.

This chain connects TRBV14 to TRBJ2-2; 8 nucleotides match TRBD1. V lost 1 base and J lost 4; bases outside the gene matches: 14. Per the germline V gene, CDR1 is SGHDN and CDR2 is FVKESK. This CDR3 contains 19 residues. CDR3 protein: CASSQGRGDRPVTTGELFF. CDR3 coding DNA: TGTGCCAGCAGCCAAGGTCGAGGGGACAGGCCGGTTACCACCGGGGAGCTGTTTTTT.